The present TCR beta chain was sequenced within a study of T cell responses to AZD1222 COVID-19 vaccine. Study context: Some second doses came at about 4 weeks and others at about 12 weeks; these were pooled. General study results and limits: Repertoire sampling was restricted to post-peak T cell response timepoints. The breadth and depth of Spike-specific TCRs increased once two AZD1222 doses had been given. At baseline, seropositivity was found in only a handful of AZD1222 recipients.

The length of the CDR3 is 17 residues. Trimming took 4 bases from V and 7 from J; bases not matched to a gene: 15. Germline V gene sequence: CDR1 SGHNT, CDR2 YENEEA. Method: immunoSEQ multiplex PCR; TCRdb's copy keeps in-frame clones and lacks some. The data contain around 100,000 clones, almost 90% of them singletons. This clone was observed once. Antigen specificity is unknown. The chain is built from TRBV11-3 and TRBJ2-1; 8 bases map to TRBD2. Sequenced material: peripheral blood, taken on day 0 of AZD1222 vaccination. The clonotype was recovered from an adult in good health. CDR3 DNA: TGTGCCAGCAGCTCGGCACCCTCCACTAGCGGTAGTAATGAGCAGTTCTTC. Protein: CASSSAPSTSGSNEQFF.